One and the same sample provided the 15 T cell receptor beta chains below, sequenced in a study of post-analysis software for immune sequencing data. Study-level results: TRBV segments more frequent in patients than in controls numbered roughly 5 and included TRBV5-6, TRBV5-1 and TRBV20-1.

Their target antigens are unknown. Tagging with unique molecular identifiers was a feature of the TCR beta cDNA libraries. TCRdb processed the PCR reads anew with MiXCR; each CDR3 protein has one entry. Among approximately 440,000 distinct CDR3 sequences listed, approximately 45% were seen once. The sequenced material came from blood. These receptors all stem from a girl aged 5-17 years with multiple sclerosis.

This chain uses TRBV7-9 with TRBJ2-1; 14 nucleotides line up with TRBD2. Germline assignment: CDR1 SEHNR and CDR2 FQNEAQ (reference sequence). CDR3 length: 18 amino acids. With 5 bases clipped from V and 1 base from J, the junction kept 7 bases outside the gene matches. The DNA of the CDR3 is TGTGCCAGCAGCACTGGGACTAGCGGGAGATTTTCCTACAATGAGCAGTTCTTC. Its translation is CASSTGTSGRFSYNEQFF.

A few counts support this clonotype. The chain couples TRBV6-5 to TRBJ2-7; D might be TRBD1 (6 bases). The germline gives CDR1 MNHEY, CDR2 SVGAGI. The CDR3 runs to 14 residues. Trimming shortened V by 6 bases and J by 6 bases, and 18 bases separated the two germline ends. The CDR3 reads CASRHDMTGREQYF. Here the CDR3 DNA reads TGTGCCAGCAGACACGACATGACAGGCCGCGAGCAGTACTTC.

This clonotype was observed a few times. The chain uses TRBV15 and TRBJ1-2, with unresolved D. Between the trimmed V and J ends, which lost 3 bases and 3 bases, there was a span of 11 bases. Germline V gives CDR1 LNHNV, CDR2 YYDKDF (reference sequence). The CDR3 length is 14 residues. Here the CDR3 reads CATSRDLKDYGYTF. The CDR3 bases are TGTGCCACCAGCAGGGATTTGAAGGACTATGGCTACACCTTC.

This chain joins TRBV28 and TRBJ1-5; D uncertain. The CDR3 totals 15 residues. CDR1 is MDHEN and CDR2 is SYDVKM in the germline V gene. V gave up 5 bases and J gave up 3 bases, with 14 bases separating them. CDR3 amino acids: CASSPLTGNNQPQHF. The CDR3 nucleotides are TGTGCCAGCAGTCCCCTGACGGGGAACAATCAGCCCCAGCATTTT. The variable domain in full, with the rest retrieved from reference TRBV28 and TRBJ1-5, is DVKVTQSSRYLVKRTGEKVFLECVQDMDHENMFWYRQDPGLGLRLIYFSYDVKMKEKGDIPEGYSVSREKKERFSLILESASTNQTSMYLCASSPLTGNNQPQHFGDGTRLSIL.

This sequence joins TRBV7-3 and TRBJ1-1; no clear D gene. This CDR3 has 15 residues. Trimming cost V 1 base and J 5 bases, with 14 bases left between them. Germline V gene sequence: CDR1 SGHTA, CDR2 FQGTGA. The CDR3 sequence is CASSLMAGGVTEAFF. Here the CDR3 DNA reads TGTGCCAGCAGCTTAATGGCAGGTGGAGTGACTGAAGCTTTCTTT.

This clonotype came up once. The chain carries TRBV6-2 or TRBV6-3 and TRBJ2-7; 8 nucleotides agree with TRBD1. CDR3 length equals 16 residues. Germline V gene data show CDR1 as MNHEY and CDR2 as SVGEGT. V lost 6 bases and J lost 5; bases outside the gene matches: 15. This chain's CDR3 is CASSHGKGQVAHEQYF. The CDR3 DNA is TGTGCCAGCAGCCACGGGAAGGGACAGGTGGCCCACGAGCAGTACTTC.

The chain carries TRBV13 and TRBJ2-5; 9 bases match TRBD2. Trimming removed 5 bases from V and 11 bases from J; junction bases left unmatched: 15. This CDR3 has 15 amino acids. Germline V CDR1 and CDR2: PRHDT, FYEKMQ (reference sequence). In DNA form, the CDR3 reads TGTGCCAGCAGCCACGCTAGCGGGACCTCTCGGGAGCAGTACTTC. Protein sequence: CASSHASGTSREQYF.

The chain uses TRBV7-9 and TRBJ2-7; D is possibly TRBD2 (6 bases). The germline V gene has CDR1 SEHNR and CDR2 FQNEAQ (reference sequence). The CDR3 extends over 13 amino acids. Trimming pared 5 bases from V and 5 bases from J, leaving 13 bases between. The CDR3 DNA reads TGTGCCAGCAGCCAGGGACTCCTCGACGAGCAGTACTTC. Translating gives CASSQGLLDEQYF.

The chain has TRBV12-3 or TRBV12-4 and TRBJ1-4; weak D call: TRBD1 (6 bases). Trimming shortened V by 6 bases and J by 6 bases, and 20 bases separated the two germline ends. This CDR3 spans 16 amino acids. The CDR3 loop is CASRTAFGGAYEKLFF. CDR3 DNA: TGTGCCAGCAGAACCGCCTTCGGGGGCGCATATGAAAAACTGTTTTTT.

V gene TRBV10-3 combines with J gene TRBJ2-3, with 7 nucleotides matching TRBD1. Germline loops: CDR1 ENHRY, CDR2 SYGVKD. Trimming at V came to 3 bases and at J to 9 bases, leaving 12 bases not matched to a gene. This CDR3 is 15 amino acids long. DNA of the CDR3: TGTGCCATCAGTGATGACAGGGTCCCTTGGGACACGCAGTATTTT. It yields the protein CAISDDRVPWDTQYF.

The rearrangement joins TRBV4-2 to TRBJ2-3, with 11 bases aligning to TRBD2. CDR1 is LGHNA and CDR2 is YNFKEQ in the germline V gene. CDR3 length: 13 amino acids. J gave up 14 bases and V 0 bases, and 4 bases lay outside the gene matches. The chain's CDR3 is CASSQDRLAGWYF. The DNA of the CDR3 is TGTGCCAGCAGCCAAGATCGACTAGCGGGATGGTATTTT.

The V gene is TRBV20-1, the J gene TRBJ2-1; D is uncertain. The V gene lost 0 bases and the J gene lost 6 bases, with 15 bases spanning the gap. This CDR3 contains 15 residues. CDR1 DFQATT and CDR2 SNEGSKA come from the germline V gene (reference sequence). The CDR3 DNA reads as TGCAGTGCTAGAGATCGCGGTCTCCTCGGCAATGAGCAGTTCTTC. As protein: CSARDRGLLGNEQFF.

V and J are TRBV5-1 and TRBJ2-1; TRBD2 agrees at 7 bases. Per germline, CDR1 SGHRS and CDR2 YFSETQ. V dropped 1 base and J dropped 2; count of bases not matched to a gene: 6. This CDR3 is 16 amino acids long. Written as DNA, the CDR3 is TGCGCCAGCAGCTTGACCGGGAGGCGCCCCTACAATGAGCAGTTCTTC. Protein: CASSLTGRRPYNEQFF. Using reference TRBV5-1 and TRBJ2-1 for the parts outside the CDR3, the full variable domain is KAGVTQTPRYLIKTRGQQVTLSCSPISGHRSVSWYQQTPGQGLQFLFEYFSETQRNKGNFPGRFSGRQFSNSRSEMNVSTLELGDSALYLCASSLTGRRPYNEQFFGPGTRLTVL.

The gene calls are TRBV7-9 and TRBJ2-1; 7 nucleotides align to TRBD2. The CDR3 spans 15 residues. V trimming: 5 bases; J trimming: 12 bases; junction bases outside the gene matches: 16. Germline values: CDR1 SEHNR, CDR2 FQNEAQ (reference sequence). The CDR3 region is CASSRGLDVLFGQFF. CDR3 DNA: TGTGCCAGCAGCCGCGGACTAGATGTGCTTTTTGGGCAGTTCTTC.

V gene TRBV5-1 combines with J gene TRBJ1-1, with 12 bases aligning to TRBD1. Germline trimming cut 4 bases from V and 6 bases from J; bases unmatched to any gene: 4. The CDR3 is made up of 14 amino acids. Germline V lookup: CDR1 SGHRS, CDR2 YFSETQ. The CDR3 region is CASSGGQGAPEAFF. Written as DNA, the CDR3 is TGCGCCAGCAGCGGGGGACAGGGGGCCCCTGAAGCTTTCTTT.